A single T cell receptor (beta chain) is shown here with its context. Its antigen remains unidentified. This record comes from a study of cytomegalovirus exposure and HLA in healthy donors. The study, taken as a whole, reports: Accurate prediction of most subjects' HLA-A and HLA-B alleles from TCR beta sequences was reported.

Healthy individuals who donated bone marrow served as the donors. V shed 4 bases, J shed 7 bases, and the junction held 4 bases outside the gene matches. This CDR3 comprises 13 residues. Germline CDR1 and CDR2: SQVTM and ANQGSEA. The PCR employed 60 Vbeta primers together with 13 Jbeta primers. Sequenced by immunoSEQ multiplex PCR; TCRdb stores in-frame clones only, minus some. Of about 120,000 clones in the sample, approximately 66% were seen once. The source is a woman aged 40-49 years in good health and CMV-seropositive. Sample: PBMCs. This chain uses TRBV29-1 with TRBJ2-1, with TRBD2 matching over 10 bases. Here the CDR3 reads CSVGVGLANEQFF. In DNA form, the CDR3 reads TGCAGCGTTGGGGTGGGACTAGCGAATGAGCAGTTCTTC.